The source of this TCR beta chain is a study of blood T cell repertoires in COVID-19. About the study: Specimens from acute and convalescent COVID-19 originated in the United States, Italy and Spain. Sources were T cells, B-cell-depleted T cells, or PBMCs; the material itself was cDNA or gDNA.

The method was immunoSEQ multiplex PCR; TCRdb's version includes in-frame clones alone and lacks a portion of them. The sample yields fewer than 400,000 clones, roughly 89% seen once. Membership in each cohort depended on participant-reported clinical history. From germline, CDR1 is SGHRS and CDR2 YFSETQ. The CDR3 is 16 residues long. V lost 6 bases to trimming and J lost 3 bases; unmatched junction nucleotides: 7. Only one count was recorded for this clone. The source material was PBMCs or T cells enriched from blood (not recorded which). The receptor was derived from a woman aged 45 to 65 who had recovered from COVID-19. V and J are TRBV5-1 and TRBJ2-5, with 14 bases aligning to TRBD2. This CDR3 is CASKVTSGGAEETQYF. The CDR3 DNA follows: TGCGCCAGCAAGGTGACTAGCGGGGGGGCCGAAGAGACCCAGTACTTC.